The rows below give T cell receptor beta chains drawn from one sample of a study of a mutant IDH1 vaccine in newly diagnosed glioma. The antigens these receptors bind are not known. The method was immunoSEQ multiplex PCR; TCRdb's version includes in-frame clones alone and lacks a portion of them. The top ten clones hold 1.5% of a sample with around 41,000 clones, around 87% of them seen once. The source was PBMCs, collected from a glioma patient whose treatment included an IDH1 peptide vaccine. Receptors originate from a man between 35 and 55 years old with glioma. CDR3s include the opening cysteine and the closing phenylalanine or tryptophan.

V,CDR3
TRBV9,CASNNVGVAAEAFF
TRBV5-1,CASSLGQGLGSTEAFF
TRBV5-1,CASSLGFNTGELFF
TRBV7-2,CASSPHRRQSYEQYF
TRBV9,CASSAGTSGSSYNEQFF
TRBV28,CASSLLSSYEQYF
TRBV7-6,CASSSQGGASSTDTQYF
TRBV30,CAWSPRSVKNIQYF
TRBV15,CATSIGSGQETQYF
TRBV6-1,CASSESGRYGYTF
TRBV11-2,CASRPGVAGGTEAFF
TRBV6-1,CASFDRGVYNEQFF
TRBV6-5,CASRQDRGSTGELFF
TRBV2,CASSPDSSNQPQHF
TRBV9,CASSGAGIATNEKLFF
TRBV9,CASSGTRQGSRKLFF
TRBV7-9,CASSLGGEQETQYF
TRBV19,CASSPLEGHEQFF
TRBV25-1,CASRPRAGRYEQFF
TRBV19,CASSQVPKETQYF
TRBV5-6,CASSPTGQGGYGYTF
TRBV10-2,CASSERGGSSYNEQFF
TRBV28,CASSLPGGPRIEQFF
TRBV7-9,CASSSTRDWENNEQFF
TRBV6-5,CASSYSPGRADTQYF
TRBV4-3,CASSQDTSGRLEQYF
TRBV27,CASSVLRQPGLSYQPIYNEQFF
TRBV5-5,CASSLGPNTEAFF
TRBV5-1,CASSLGADPNTGELFF
TRBV5-6,CASSLLLKGSTGELFF
TRBV28,CASSSPGRRNTEAFF
TRBV15,CATSRDAGTGNEKLFF